This T cell receptor beta chain was profiled in a study of cytomegalovirus exposure and HLA in healthy donors. PCR was performed using 60 Vbeta and 13 Jbeta primers. Assay used: immunoSEQ multiplex PCR; TCRdb lists only in-frame clones, some missing. The data hold 95,000 to 150,000 clones, with around 65% observed a single time. Unmatched junction bases numbered 5, after V lost 5 bases and J lost 4 bases. The CDR3 spans 13 residues. The V gene's germline CDR1 is MDHEN and CDR2 SYDVKM. Study observations and caveats: An analysis was carried out at a later point. It showed that HLA-associated TCR beta chains were more clonally expanded than equally common non-associated chains. Owing to their indistinguishability, certain V segments, notably TRBV6-2 and TRBV6-3, were excluded. Cytomegalovirus status, reportedly, was diagnosed with high specificity and sensitivity by the classifier.

This clone was detected only once. Its matching antigen is unknown. The chain joins TRBV28 to TRBJ2-7; 7 bases match TRBD1. The receptor was isolated from a man aged 18 to 29 in good health and CMV-seronegative. Material: PBMCs. CDR3 sequence: CASSPTGSYEQYF. CDR3 coding DNA: TGTGCCAGCAGTCCGACAGGGTCTTACGAGCAGTACTTC.